Sequencing of this T cell receptor beta chain was carried out in a study of shared clonotypes between healthy human individuals. Study results and limitations: A small donor pool kept down the genetic and exposure-history diversity that was represented. Generation probabilities of non-shared clonotypes were lower (relative to those shared by all four donors).

Regarding this clone: As yet, its antigen is unknown.

The CDR3 totals 16 residues. Losses at the gene ends were 5 bases for V and 5 bases for J; bases not matched to a gene: 11. Per the germline V gene, CDR1 is LNHDA and CDR2 is SQIVND (reference sequence). The repertoire was sequenced with immunoSEQ multiplex PCR; TCRdb's copy has only in-frame clones and lacks some. This sample has around 700,000 clones, with 73% found just once. What was sequenced was memory CD4+ T cells sorted from blood. Subset denoted: CD45RA-negative fraction. The chain carries TRBV19 and TRBJ2-2, with 7 bases identical to TRBD1. The TCR originated in a woman aged 25 to 39 in good health. The CDR3 DNA is TGTGCCAGTAGTTCATACTCAGGGGGTCCTACCGGGGAGCTGTTTTTT. It specifies CASSSYSGGPTGELFF.